Reported below is one T cell receptor beta chain. This CDR3 contains 12 residues. V lost 6 bases to trimming and J lost 6 bases, with 11 bases between them. The sample comes from a study of identical twins. TCRdb re-analysed the 5' RACE reads in MiXCR, keeping a single row per CDR3 protein. The sample carries 1,800,000 or so distinct CDR3 sequences, under 35% recorded once. The source of this sequence is a newborn girl in good health. The sequenced sample consisted of cord blood. The J gene is TRBJ1-1, the V gene TRBV12-3 or TRBV12-4; D is undetermined. The CDR3 region has the DNA TGTGCCAGCAGCCCGGGCCCCTCTGAAGCTTTCTTT. Protein: CASSPGPSEAFF.